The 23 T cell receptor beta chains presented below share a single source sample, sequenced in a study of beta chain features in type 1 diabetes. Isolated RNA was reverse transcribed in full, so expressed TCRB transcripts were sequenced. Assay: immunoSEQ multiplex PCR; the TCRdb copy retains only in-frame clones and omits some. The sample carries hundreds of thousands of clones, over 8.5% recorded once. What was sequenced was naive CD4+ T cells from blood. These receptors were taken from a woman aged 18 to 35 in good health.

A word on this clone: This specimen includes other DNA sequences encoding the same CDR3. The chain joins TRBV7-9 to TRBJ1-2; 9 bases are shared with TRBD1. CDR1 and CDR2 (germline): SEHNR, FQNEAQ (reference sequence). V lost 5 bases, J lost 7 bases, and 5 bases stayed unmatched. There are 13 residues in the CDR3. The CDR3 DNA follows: TGTGCCAGCAGCCTACAGGGGGCTGGTGGCTACACCTTC. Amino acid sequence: CASSLQGAGGYTF.

CDR3: CASSLFGRTSGRTDTQYF. The CDR3 DNA reads as TGTGCCAGCAGCTTGTTTGGGCGCACTAGCGGGAGAACAGATACGCAGTATTTT. The rearrangement uses TRBV5-4 and TRBJ2-3, with 11 bases lining up with TRBD2. Trimming cost V 1 base and J 3 bases; bases outside gene matches: 10. Germline CDR1 and CDR2: SGHNT and YYREEE (reference sequence). The CDR3 is 18 residues long.

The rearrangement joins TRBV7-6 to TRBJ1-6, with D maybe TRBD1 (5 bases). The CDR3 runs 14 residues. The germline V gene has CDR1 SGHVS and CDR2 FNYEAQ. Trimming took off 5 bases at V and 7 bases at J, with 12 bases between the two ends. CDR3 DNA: TGTGCCAGCAGCCGTCAGGGTTACAATTCACCCCTCCACTTT. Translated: CASSRQGYNSPLHF.

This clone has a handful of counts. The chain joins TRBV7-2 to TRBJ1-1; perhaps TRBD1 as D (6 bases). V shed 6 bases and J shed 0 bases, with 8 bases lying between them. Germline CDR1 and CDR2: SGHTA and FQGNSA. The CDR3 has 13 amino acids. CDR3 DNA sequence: TGTGCCAGCAGGCGGACAGTGAACACTGAAGCTTTCTTT. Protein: CASRRTVNTEAFF.

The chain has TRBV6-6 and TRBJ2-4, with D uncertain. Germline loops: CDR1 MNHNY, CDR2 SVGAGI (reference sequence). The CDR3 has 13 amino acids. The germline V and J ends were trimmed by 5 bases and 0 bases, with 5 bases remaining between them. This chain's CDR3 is CASSNIAKNIQYF. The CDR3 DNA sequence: TGTGCCAGCAGTAATATAGCCAAAAACATTCAGTACTTC.

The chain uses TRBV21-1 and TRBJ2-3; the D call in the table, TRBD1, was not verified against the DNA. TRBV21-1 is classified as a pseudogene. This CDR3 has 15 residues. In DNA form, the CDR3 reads TGTGCCAGCAGCAAAAGGCAGGCGATCACAGATACGCAGTATTTT. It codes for CASSKRQAITDTQYF.

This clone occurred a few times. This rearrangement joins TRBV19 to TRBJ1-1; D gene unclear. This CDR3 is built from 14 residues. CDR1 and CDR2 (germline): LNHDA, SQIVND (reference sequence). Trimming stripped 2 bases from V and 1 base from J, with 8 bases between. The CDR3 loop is CASSITAANTEAFF. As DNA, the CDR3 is TGTGCCAGTAGTATAACAGCTGCGAACACTGAAGCTTTCTTT.

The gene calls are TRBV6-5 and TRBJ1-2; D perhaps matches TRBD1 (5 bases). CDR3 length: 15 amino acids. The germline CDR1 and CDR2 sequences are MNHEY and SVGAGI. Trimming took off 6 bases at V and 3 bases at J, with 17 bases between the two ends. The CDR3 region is CASRPGGVGDYGYTF. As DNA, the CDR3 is TGTGCCAGCAGGCCCGGGGGGGTGGGGGACTATGGCTACACCTTC.

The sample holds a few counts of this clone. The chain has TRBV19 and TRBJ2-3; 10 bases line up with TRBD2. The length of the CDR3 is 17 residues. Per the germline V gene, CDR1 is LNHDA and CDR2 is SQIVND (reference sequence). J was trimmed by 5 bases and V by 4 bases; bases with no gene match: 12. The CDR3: CASSRGLAEAQGDTQYF. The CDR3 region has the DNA TGTGCCAGTAGTAGAGGACTAGCGGAGGCCCAAGGAGATACGCAGTATTTT.

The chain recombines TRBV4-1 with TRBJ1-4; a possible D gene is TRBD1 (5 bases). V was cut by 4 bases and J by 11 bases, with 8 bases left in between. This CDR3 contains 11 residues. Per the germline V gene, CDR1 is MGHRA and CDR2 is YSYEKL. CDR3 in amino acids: CASSRGGKLFF. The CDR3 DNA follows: TGCGCCAGCAGCCGGGGGGGGAAACTGTTTTTT.

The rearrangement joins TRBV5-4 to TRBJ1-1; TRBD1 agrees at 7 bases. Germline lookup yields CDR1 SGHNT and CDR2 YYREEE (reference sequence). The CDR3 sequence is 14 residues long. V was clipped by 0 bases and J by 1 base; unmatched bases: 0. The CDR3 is CASSLGDRNTEAFF. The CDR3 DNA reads TGTGCCAGCAGCTTGGGGGACAGGAACACTGAAGCTTTCTTT.

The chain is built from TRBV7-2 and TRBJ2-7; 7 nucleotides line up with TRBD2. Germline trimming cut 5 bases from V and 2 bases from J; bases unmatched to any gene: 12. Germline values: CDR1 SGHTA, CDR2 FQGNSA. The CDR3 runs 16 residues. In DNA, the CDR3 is TGTGCCAGCAGCCCCTCTAGCGGTATTAGGCCCTACGAGCAGTACTTC. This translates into CASSPSSGIRPYEQYF.

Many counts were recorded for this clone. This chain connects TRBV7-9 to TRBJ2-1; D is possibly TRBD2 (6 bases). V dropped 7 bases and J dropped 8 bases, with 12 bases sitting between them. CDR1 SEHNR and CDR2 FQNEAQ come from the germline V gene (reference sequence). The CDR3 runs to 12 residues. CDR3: CASTRGGDEQFF. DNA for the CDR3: TGTGCCAGCACCCGGGGAGGAGATGAGCAGTTCTTC.

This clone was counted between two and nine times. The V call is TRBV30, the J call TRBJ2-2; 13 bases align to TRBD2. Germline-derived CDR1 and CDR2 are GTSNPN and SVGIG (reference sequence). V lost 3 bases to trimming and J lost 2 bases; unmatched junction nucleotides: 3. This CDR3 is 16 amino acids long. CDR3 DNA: TGTGCCTGGAGGAGGACTAGCGGGGGAAACACCGGGGAGCTGTTTTTT. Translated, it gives CAWRRTSGGNTGELFF.

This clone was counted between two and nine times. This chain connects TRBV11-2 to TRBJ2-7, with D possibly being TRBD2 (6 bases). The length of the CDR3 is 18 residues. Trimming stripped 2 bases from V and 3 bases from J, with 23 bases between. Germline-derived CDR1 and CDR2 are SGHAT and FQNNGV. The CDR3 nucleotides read TGTGCCAGCAGCTTATTGGGGGGAAGGACAATTCTCAGCTACGAGCAGTACTTC. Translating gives CASSLLGGRTILSYEQYF.

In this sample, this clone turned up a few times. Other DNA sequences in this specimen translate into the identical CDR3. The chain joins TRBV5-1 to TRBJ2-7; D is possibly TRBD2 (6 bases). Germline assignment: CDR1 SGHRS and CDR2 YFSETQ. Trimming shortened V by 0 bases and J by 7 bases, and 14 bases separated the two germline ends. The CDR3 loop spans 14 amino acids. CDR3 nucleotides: TGCGCCAGCAGCTTGGTGCCGGGAGAAGGGGAGCAGTACTTC. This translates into CASSLVPGEGEQYF. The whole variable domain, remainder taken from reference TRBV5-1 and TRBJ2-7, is KAGVTQTPRYLIKTRGQQVTLSCSPISGHRSVSWYQQTPGQGLQFLFEYFSETQRNKGNFPGRFSGRQFSNSRSEMNVSTLELGDSALYLCASSLVPGEGEQYFGPGTRLTVT.

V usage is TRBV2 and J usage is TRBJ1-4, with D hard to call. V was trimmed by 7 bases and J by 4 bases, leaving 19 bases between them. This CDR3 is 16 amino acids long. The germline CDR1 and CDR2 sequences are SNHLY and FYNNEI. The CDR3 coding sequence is TGTGCCAGCACTCGATCCCCCCAGACACTTAATGAAAAACTGTTTTTT. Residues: CASTRSPQTLNEKLFF.

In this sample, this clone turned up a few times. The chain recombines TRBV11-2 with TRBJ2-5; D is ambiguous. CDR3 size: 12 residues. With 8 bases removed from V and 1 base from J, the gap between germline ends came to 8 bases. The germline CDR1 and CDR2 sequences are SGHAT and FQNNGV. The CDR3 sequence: CASAPGQETQYF. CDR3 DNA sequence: TGTGCCAGCGCCCCGGGCCAAGAGACCCAGTACTTC.

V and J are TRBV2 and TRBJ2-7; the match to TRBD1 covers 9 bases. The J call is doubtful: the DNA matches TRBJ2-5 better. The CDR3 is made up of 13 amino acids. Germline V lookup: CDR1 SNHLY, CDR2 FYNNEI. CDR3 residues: CATNRGQGQTQYF. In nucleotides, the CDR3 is TGTGCCACAAACCGGGGACAGGGACAGACCCAGTACTTC.

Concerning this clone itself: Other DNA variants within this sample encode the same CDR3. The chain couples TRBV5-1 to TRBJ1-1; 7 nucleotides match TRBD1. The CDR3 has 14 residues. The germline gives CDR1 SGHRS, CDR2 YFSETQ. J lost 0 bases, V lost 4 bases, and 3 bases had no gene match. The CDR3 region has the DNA TGCGCCAGCAGCCGTGACAGGGTGAACACTGAAGCTTTCTTT. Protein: CASSRDRVNTEAFF.

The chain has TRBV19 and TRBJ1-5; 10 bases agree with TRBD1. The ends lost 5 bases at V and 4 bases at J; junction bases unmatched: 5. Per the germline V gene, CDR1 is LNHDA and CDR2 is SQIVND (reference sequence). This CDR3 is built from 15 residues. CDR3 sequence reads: CASSVGQGGNQPQHF. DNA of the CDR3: TGTGCCAGTAGTGTCGGACAGGGGGGTAATCAGCCCCAGCATTTT.

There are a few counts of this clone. This CDR3 reads CAWSDITGAFF. For the CDR3, the DNA is TGTGCCTGGAGTGATATCACCGGGGCTTTCTTT. The rearrangement joins TRBV30 to TRBJ1-1; D call uncertain. Between the trimmed V and J ends, which lost 1 base and 11 bases, there was a span of 11 bases. From germline, CDR1 is GTSNPN and CDR2 SVGIG (reference sequence). CDR3 length: 11 amino acids.

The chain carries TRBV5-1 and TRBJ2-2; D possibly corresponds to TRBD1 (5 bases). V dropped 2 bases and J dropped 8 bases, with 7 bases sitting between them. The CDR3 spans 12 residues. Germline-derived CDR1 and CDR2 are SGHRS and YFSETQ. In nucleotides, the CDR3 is TGCGCCAGCAGCTTAGGGGTTGGGGAGCTGTTTTTT. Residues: CASSLGVGELFF.